This T cell receptor beta chain derives from a study of Graves' ophthalmopathy and Graves' hyperthyroidism. Notes on the study in general: Most expanded clonotypes from thyroid (those above 0.001 frequency) were also found in blood. In separating ophthalmopathy from stable hyperthyroidism, a 13-signature model achieved 85% to 90% sensitivity and 81.08% specificity. In predicting ophthalmopathy progression, the model reached nearly 71% sensitivity and 72% to 85% specificity.

Pregnancy or lactation, uncontrolled infections and other autoimmune diseases were grounds for excluding patients. TCR beta CDR3 amplification used RNA transcripts. The workflow started with a first-round RT-PCR run with HTBI primers and then moved on to a second-round multiplex PCR. TCRdb reprocessed the multiplex PCR reads via MiXCR and lists one record per CDR3 protein. In the table there are about 1.2 million distinct CDR3 sequences, 36% of which are singletons. Concerning this clonotype itself: Its antigen is undetermined.

The source material was peripheral blood or thyroid tissue (not recorded which). This clonotype was sampled from an adult man with Graves' hyperthyroidism.

This CDR3 reads CASSLRDRGPETQYF. The CDR3 DNA reads as TGTGCCAGCTCCTTAAGGGACAGGGGTCCGGAGACCCAGTACTTC. This chain connects TRBV7-2 to TRBJ2-5, with 10 positions matching TRBD1. J lost 5 bases, V lost 8 bases, and 11 bases had no gene match. Germline V gene lookup returns CDR1 SGHTA and CDR2 FQGNSA. The CDR3 extends over 15 amino acids.